This TCR beta chain is drawn from a study of control samples from healthy donors and cancer patients. Per the germline V gene, CDR1 is MNHEY and CDR2 is SMNVEV (reference sequence). CDR3 length: 13 amino acids. V was cut by 3 bases and J by 8 bases, with 10 bases left in between. The table came from immunoSEQ multiplex PCR; TCRdb's copy has only in-frame clones and leaves some out. The sample yields tens of thousands of clones, more than 75% seen once. The sample holds one count of this clone. The rearrangement joins TRBV27 to TRBJ2-2; no definite D call. The sequence came from a man aged 50-60 years in good health. What was sequenced was blood. This chain's CDR3 is CASSLVGFGELFF. The CDR3 nucleotides read TGTGCCAGCAGTTTGGTGGGATTTGGGGAGCTGTTTTTT.